These T cell receptor beta chains were read from a single sample in a study of blood T cell repertoires in COVID-19. Sequencing was performed with immunoSEQ multiplex PCR; in TCRdb, only in-frame clones are kept and a portion is missing. Of roughly 250,000 clones listed, approximately 90% are singletons. The sample was peripheral blood. The receptor source for this set is a man aged 25 to 45 with acute or convalescent COVID-19. CDR3s include the opening cysteine and the closing phenylalanine or tryptophan. The order of the fields is D gene, J gene, V gene, clone size, CDR3 DNA, CDR3 protein. A D gene is named only where the DNA matches it firmly. Expanded clones are given a class, and other clones once, few, many or no size at all.

d_call: .
j_call: TRBJ1-2
v_call: TRBV2
clone_size: .
cdr3_nt: TGTGCCAGCAGTGAACTGAGAACCTATGGCTACACCTTC
cdr3_aa: CASSELRTYGYTF

d_call: .
j_call: TRBJ2-5
v_call: TRBV28
clone_size: .
cdr3_nt: TGTGCCAGCAGTTTCCTCCTCCCTTTAGAGACCCAGTACTTC
cdr3_aa: CASSFLLPLETQYF

d_call: TRBD2
j_call: TRBJ2-7
v_call: TRBV28
clone_size: .
cdr3_nt: TGTGCCAGCACGGGGGGAGGTTGGGGGTGGCAGTACTTC
cdr3_aa: CASTGGGWGWQYF

d_call: TRBD1
j_call: TRBJ1-1
v_call: TRBV5-1
clone_size: .
cdr3_nt: TGCGCCAGCAGCTCGGCCCCGGGACAGCCAACGAACACTGAAGCTTTCTTT
cdr3_aa: CASSSAPGQPTNTEAFF

d_call: TRBD2
j_call: TRBJ2-5
v_call: TRBV9
clone_size: .
cdr3_nt: TGTGCCAGCAGCGGGTCTAGCGGGGGGGCCTCGGGAGAGACCCAGTACTTC
cdr3_aa: CASSGSSGGASGETQYF

d_call: TRBD1
j_call: TRBJ1-1
v_call: TRBV5-1
clone_size: .
cdr3_nt: TGCGCCAGCAGCCCATTGGAGGGACAGGGGTACACTGAAGCTTTCTTT
cdr3_aa: CASSPLEGQGYTEAFF

d_call: .
j_call: TRBJ1-5
v_call: TRBV18
clone_size: .
cdr3_nt: TGTGCCAGCTCACCCCGGGGGGGTACGGCAGGCGGAGGAGCCCAGCATTTT
cdr3_aa: CASSPRGGTAGGGAQHF

d_call: .
j_call: TRBJ1-1
v_call: TRBV3-1/TRBV3-2
clone_size: once
cdr3_nt: TGTGCCAGCAGCCAACAGGGTGGCACTGAAGCTTTCTTT
cdr3_aa: CASSQQGGTEAFF

d_call: TRBD2
j_call: TRBJ2-1
v_call: TRBV7-9
clone_size: .
cdr3_nt: TGTGCCAGCAGCCTCCGCGGGAGGGCCTCCAATGAGCAGTTCTTC
cdr3_aa: CASSLRGRASNEQFF

d_call: .
j_call: TRBJ1-2
v_call: TRBV11-1
clone_size: .
cdr3_nt: TGTGCCAGCAGCCCCGGGGGGCGCGGATATCACTATGGCTACACCTTC
cdr3_aa: CASSPGGRGYHYGYTF

d_call: TRBD1
j_call: TRBJ2-5
v_call: TRBV24-1
clone_size: .
cdr3_nt: TGTGCCACCAGTGATTCGACAGGGGTAGAGACCCAGTACTTC
cdr3_aa: CATSDSTGVETQYF

d_call: TRBD1
j_call: TRBJ1-1
v_call: TRBV27
clone_size: .
cdr3_nt: TGTGCTTCACTCTTGGGACAGGGAGGGGGCGCTGCTTTCTTT
cdr3_aa: CASLLGQGGGAAFF

d_call: .
j_call: TRBJ2-2
v_call: TRBV3-1/TRBV3-2
clone_size: .
cdr3_nt: TGTGCCAGCAGCCACTACCAAGACACCGGGGAGCTGTTTTTT
cdr3_aa: CASSHYQDTGELFF

d_call: .
j_call: TRBJ1-2
v_call: TRBV5-1
clone_size: .
cdr3_nt: TGCGCCAGCAGCTTGGCCGCGGCAGGGCCGGGTGGCTACACCTTC
cdr3_aa: CASSLAAAGPGGYTF

d_call: TRBD2
j_call: TRBJ2-1
v_call: TRBV7-2
clone_size: .
cdr3_nt: TGTGCCAGCAGCCCTAGCGGGGGGGCGGATTCATATGAGCAGTTCTTC
cdr3_aa: CASSPSGGADSYEQFF

d_call: TRBD2
j_call: TRBJ2-7
v_call: TRBV30
clone_size: once
cdr3_nt: TGTGCCTGGAGAACTAGCGGGAATTTCTACGAGCAGTACTTC
cdr3_aa: CAWRTSGNFYEQYF

d_call: .
j_call: TRBJ1-6
v_call: TRBV28
clone_size: .
cdr3_nt: TGTGCCAGCAGTTCAGGGGAAAGGACGACCCTCCACTTT
cdr3_aa: CASSSGERTTLHF

d_call: TRBD2
j_call: TRBJ2-2
v_call: TRBV5-1
clone_size: .
cdr3_nt: TGCGCCAGCAGCTTGATAGTCCCCAGCGGGGGCCGTACCGGGGAGCTGTTTTTT
cdr3_aa: CASSLIVPSGGRTGELFF

d_call: TRBD1
j_call: TRBJ2-1
v_call: TRBV19
clone_size: .
cdr3_nt: TGTGCCAGTAGTATAGACCCGGACAGGAGGAATGAGCAGTTCTTC
cdr3_aa: CASSIDPDRRNEQFF

d_call: .
j_call: TRBJ2-1
v_call: TRBV5-1
clone_size: .
cdr3_nt: TGCGCCAGCAGCTTATCGGGACATTCGAGCTCCTACAATGAGCAGTTCTTC
cdr3_aa: CASSLSGHSSSYNEQFF

d_call: TRBD1
j_call: TRBJ1-1
v_call: TRBV7-9
clone_size: .
cdr3_nt: TGTGCCAGCAGCTTCACCGGGACAGGGAGTGTCGCTGAAGCTTTCTTT
cdr3_aa: CASSFTGTGSVAEAFF

d_call: .
j_call: TRBJ1-2
v_call: TRBV7-2
clone_size: .
cdr3_nt: TGTGCCAGCAGTCCTGGACAGCGGAGGGGCTACACCTTC
cdr3_aa: CASSPGQRRGYTF

d_call: .
j_call: TRBJ1-5
v_call: TRBV4-1
clone_size: few
cdr3_nt: TGCGCCAGCAGCCAAACTCAACTTAGAGGGCCCAATCAGCCCCAGCATTTT
cdr3_aa: CASSQTQLRGPNQPQHF

d_call: .
j_call: TRBJ2-1
v_call: TRBV19
clone_size: .
cdr3_nt: TGTGCCAGTACCCAAACGATCGGCAATGAGCAGTTCTTC
cdr3_aa: CASTQTIGNEQFF

d_call: TRBD1
j_call: TRBJ2-5
v_call: TRBV7-8
clone_size: .
cdr3_nt: TGTGCCAGCAGCCCCGACAGGGTACGGCTTTCAGAGACCCAGTACTTC
cdr3_aa: CASSPDRVRLSETQYF

d_call: .
j_call: TRBJ1-1
v_call: TRBV6-5
clone_size: .
cdr3_nt: TGTGCCAGCAGTTCCCAGACCCAGGGGAACACTGAAGCTTTCTTT
cdr3_aa: CASSSQTQGNTEAFF

d_call: TRBD1
j_call: TRBJ1-5
v_call: TRBV6-5
clone_size: .
cdr3_nt: TGTGCCAGCAGCAAGGACAGGGTGGGCAATCAGCCCCAGCATTTT
cdr3_aa: CASSKDRVGNQPQHF

d_call: .
j_call: TRBJ1-2
v_call: TRBV3-1/TRBV3-2
clone_size: .
cdr3_nt: TGTGCCAGCAGCCAAGCGCGGTTAGAAGGCTACACCTTC
cdr3_aa: CASSQARLEGYTF

d_call: .
j_call: TRBJ2-7
v_call: TRBV28
clone_size: .
cdr3_nt: TGTGCCAGCAGTTCGTCCGAGTGGGAGATAACTTACGAGCAGTACTTC
cdr3_aa: CASSSSEWEITYEQYF

d_call: .
j_call: TRBJ1-1
v_call: TRBV28
clone_size: .
cdr3_nt: TGTGCCAGCACCGAACCTCCGGCAGGGACTTTCTTT
cdr3_aa: CASTEPPAGTFF

d_call: .
j_call: TRBJ1-6
v_call: TRBV2
clone_size: once
cdr3_nt: TGTGCCAGCAGTTCCGGCGGGACTTCCTATAATTCACCCCTCCACTTT
cdr3_aa: CASSSGGTSYNSPLHF

d_call: .
j_call: TRBJ1-5
v_call: TRBV19
clone_size: .
cdr3_nt: TGTGCCAGTACCACGGGAGGGGGCAATCAGCCCCAGCATTTT
cdr3_aa: CASTTGGGNQPQHF

d_call: .
j_call: TRBJ2-7
v_call: TRBV15
clone_size: .
cdr3_nt: TGTGCCACCAGCAGGGACCGGGGACTGAGCTACGAGCAGTACTTC
cdr3_aa: CATSRDRGLSYEQYF

d_call: TRBD1
j_call: TRBJ2-3
v_call: TRBV5-5
clone_size: .
cdr3_nt: TGTGCCAGCAGCCACGACAGGGGAAGCACAGATACGCAGTATTTT
cdr3_aa: CASSHDRGSTDTQYF

d_call: .
j_call: TRBJ1-6
v_call: TRBV7-3
clone_size: .
cdr3_nt: TGTGCCAGCAGCTTAGGGCCCAATAATTCACCCCTCCACTTT
cdr3_aa: CASSLGPNNSPLHF

d_call: TRBD1
j_call: TRBJ1-2
v_call: TRBV5-1
clone_size: .
cdr3_nt: TGCGCCAGCAGCTTCGACAGGGGTCAGGAAGGCTACACCTTC
cdr3_aa: CASSFDRGQEGYTF

d_call: .
j_call: TRBJ2-5
v_call: TRBV4-2
clone_size: .
cdr3_nt: TGTGCCAGCAGCCAAGATAGGCTAGGTCGGGAGACCCAGTACTTC
cdr3_aa: CASSQDRLGRETQYF

d_call: TRBD2
j_call: TRBJ2-1
v_call: TRBV6-5
clone_size: .
cdr3_nt: TGTGCCAGCAGTTATCTCCGGACTAGCGGGGGTAATGAGCAGTTCTTC
cdr3_aa: CASSYLRTSGGNEQFF

d_call: .
j_call: TRBJ2-1
v_call: TRBV18
clone_size: .
cdr3_nt: TGTGCCAGCTCACCACAGACCAGGGGCAGGAGTCGATACAATGAGCAGTTCTTC
cdr3_aa: CASSPQTRGRSRYNEQFF

d_call: TRBD2
j_call: TRBJ2-1
v_call: TRBV5-1
clone_size: .
cdr3_nt: TGCGCCAGCAGCTTGGCTGGACTAGAATACAATGAGCAGTTCTTC
cdr3_aa: CASSLAGLEYNEQFF

d_call: .
j_call: TRBJ1-2
v_call: TRBV3-1/TRBV3-2
clone_size: once
cdr3_nt: TGTGCCAGCAGCCTTCCTGGGGGGGGAGGCTACACCTTC
cdr3_aa: CASSLPGGGGYTF

d_call: TRBD1
j_call: TRBJ2-7
v_call: TRBV9
clone_size: .
cdr3_nt: TGTGCCAGCAGCGCAGGACAGGGCCCTTACTACGAGCAGTACTTC
cdr3_aa: CASSAGQGPYYEQYF

d_call: TRBD1
j_call: TRBJ2-4
v_call: TRBV28
clone_size: .
cdr3_nt: TGTGCCAGCAGTAGTACAGGGGAAGCCAAAAACATTCAGTACTTC
cdr3_aa: CASSSTGEAKNIQYF

d_call: .
j_call: TRBJ2-5
v_call: TRBV5-4
clone_size: .
cdr3_nt: TGTGCCAGCAGCAGCCGCCCTGAAGAGACCCAGTACTTC
cdr3_aa: CASSSRPEETQYF

d_call: .
j_call: TRBJ1-5
v_call: TRBV27
clone_size: once
cdr3_nt: TGTGCCAGCAGTTTATGGGGGCGCAGCAATCAGCCCCAGCATTTT
cdr3_aa: CASSLWGRSNQPQHF

d_call: .
j_call: TRBJ2-2
v_call: TRBV28
clone_size: .
cdr3_nt: TGTGCCAGCAGTGAATCAGGCACCGGGGAGCTGTTTTTT
cdr3_aa: CASSESGTGELFF

d_call: .
j_call: TRBJ2-2
v_call: TRBV12-5
clone_size: .
cdr3_nt: TGTGCTAGTGCCCTCGACACCGGGGAGCTGTTTTTT
cdr3_aa: CASALDTGELFF

d_call: TRBD2
j_call: TRBJ2-5
v_call: TRBV25-1
clone_size: .
cdr3_nt: TGTGCCAGCAGTGCTAGCGGGGGCCACTCCCAAGAGACCCAGTACTTC
cdr3_aa: CASSASGGHSQETQYF

d_call: .
j_call: TRBJ2-1
v_call: TRBV19
clone_size: .
cdr3_nt: TGTGCCAGTAGTATAGTTGGCGGATACAATGAGCAGTTCTTC
cdr3_aa: CASSIVGGYNEQFF

d_call: .
j_call: TRBJ1-2
v_call: TRBV5-1
clone_size: .
cdr3_nt: TGCGCCAGCAGCTTGGATGAGGTACCCTATGGCTACACCTTC
cdr3_aa: CASSLDEVPYGYTF

d_call: TRBD1
j_call: TRBJ1-5
v_call: TRBV6-1
clone_size: once
cdr3_nt: TGTGCCAGCAGTGTCAGACAGGGGTTTAGCAATCAGCCCCAGCATTTT
cdr3_aa: CASSVRQGFSNQPQHF

d_call: .
j_call: TRBJ1-2
v_call: TRBV29-1
clone_size: .
cdr3_nt: TGCAGCGTTGCCCCCCTAAACTATGGCTACACCTTC
cdr3_aa: CSVAPLNYGYTF

d_call: .
j_call: TRBJ1-3
v_call: TRBV7-3
clone_size: .
cdr3_nt: TGTGCCAGCAGCCAGGCCGCTGGAAACACCATATATTTT
cdr3_aa: CASSQAAGNTIYF